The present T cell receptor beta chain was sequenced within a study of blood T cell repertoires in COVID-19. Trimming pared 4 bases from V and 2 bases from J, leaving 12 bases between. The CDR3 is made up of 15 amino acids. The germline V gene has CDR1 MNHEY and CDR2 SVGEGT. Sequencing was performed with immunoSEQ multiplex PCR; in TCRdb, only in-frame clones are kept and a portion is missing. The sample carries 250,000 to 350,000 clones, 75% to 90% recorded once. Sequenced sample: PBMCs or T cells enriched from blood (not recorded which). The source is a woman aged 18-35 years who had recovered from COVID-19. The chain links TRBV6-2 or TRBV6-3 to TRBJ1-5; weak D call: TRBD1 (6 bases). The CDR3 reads CASSSGTFGNQPQHF. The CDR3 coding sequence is TGTGCCAGCAGTTCCGGGACATTCGGCAATCAGCCCCAGCATTTT.